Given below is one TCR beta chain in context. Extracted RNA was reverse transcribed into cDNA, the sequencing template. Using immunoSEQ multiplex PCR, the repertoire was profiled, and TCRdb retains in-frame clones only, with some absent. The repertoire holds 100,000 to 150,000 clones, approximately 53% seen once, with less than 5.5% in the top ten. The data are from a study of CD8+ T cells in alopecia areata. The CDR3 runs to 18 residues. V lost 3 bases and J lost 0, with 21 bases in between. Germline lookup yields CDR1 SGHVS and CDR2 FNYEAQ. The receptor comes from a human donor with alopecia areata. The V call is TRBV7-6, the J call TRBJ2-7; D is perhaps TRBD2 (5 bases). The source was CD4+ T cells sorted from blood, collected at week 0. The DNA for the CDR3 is TGTGCCAGCAGCTTCGCCCGGGGTCGGGTTGGTAGCTCCTACGAGCAGTACTTC. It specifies CASSFARGRVGSSYEQYF. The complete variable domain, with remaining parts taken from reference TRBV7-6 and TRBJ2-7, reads GAGVSQSPRYKVTKRGQDVALRCDPISGHVSLYWYRQALGQGPEFLTYFNYEAQQDKSGLPNDRFSAERPEGSISTLTIQRTEQRDSAMYRCASSFARGRVGSSYEQYFGPGTRLTVT.